This TCR beta chain emerged from a study of regulatory T cells in long-lasting Graves disease. Time point of the sample: persistent/refractory GD, antithyroid drugs over 5 years with positive TRAb. PBMCs were the source of the RNA used for TCR sequencing. This clonotype was seen a few times. This CDR3 contains 15 residues. V lost 5 bases to trimming and J lost 1 base, with 12 bases between them. Germline values: CDR1 LNHNV, CDR2 YYDKDF (reference sequence). TCR beta libraries were built with iRepertoire HTBI primers and Arm-PCR of CDR3 regions. TCRdb re-derived calls from the multiplex PCR reads in MiXCR, one entry per CDR3 protein. The sample holds about 460,000 distinct CDR3 sequences, 22% seen once.

The chain is built from TRBV15 and TRBJ1-5; TRBD1 might be the D (5 bases). The source is a female donor with Graves disease. Specimen: peripheral blood mononuclear cells (PBMCs), collected when the disease was refractory, from a patient treated with antithyroid drugs. The CDR3 reads CATSRDGLSNQPQHF. CDR3 DNA sequence: TGTGCCACCAGCCGGGACGGCCTCAGCAATCAGCCCCAGCATTTT.